This is a list of T cell receptor beta chains from one sample in a study of CD8+CD57+ T cells in acquired aplastic anemia. TCRdb re-analysed the reads in MiXCR, keeping a single row per CDR3 protein. Of about 190,000 distinct CDR3 sequences in the sample, roughly half were seen once. Sequencing was performed on sorted CD4+, CD8+, or CD8+CD57+ T cells (not recorded which) from PBMCs. The receptors originated from a human donor in good health, serving as a control. Each CDR3 is given with its conserved first and last residue. The order of the fields is V gene, clone size, D gene, J gene, CDR3 protein, CDR3 DNA. A D gene is named only where the DNA matches it firmly. For some rows the clone size is stated as once, few or many, or as a class when expanded; others skip it.

TRBV18,few,-,TRBJ2-5,CASSPSPGLSYQETQYF,TGTGCCAGCTCACCCAGTCCGGGACTGTCGTACCAAGAGACCCAGTACTTC
TRBV10-3,many,TRBD2,TRBJ2-7,CAISELAGYEQYF,TGTGCCATCAGTGAGCTAGCGGGCTACGAGCAGTACTTC
TRBV15,-,-,TRBJ2-3,CATSTELERAGDTQYF,TGTGCCACCAGCACAGAGTTGGAGCGAGCGGGAGATACGCAGTATTTT
TRBV13,-,-,TRBJ2-5,CASSSRRRIKETQYF,TGTGCCAGCAGCTCACGAAGACGTATAAAAGAGACCCAGTACTTC
TRBV9,-,TRBD1,TRBJ2-7,CASSPRDGTGAGYF,TGTGCCAGCTCACCACGGGACGGGACAGGAGCCGGATACTTC
TRBV4-3,many,-,TRBJ1-6,CASSQDATSYNSPLHF,TGCGCCAGCAGCCAAGATGCAACCTCTTATAATTCACCCCTCCACTTT
TRBV2,once,TRBD2,TRBJ2-5,CASSPRTSGGAETQYF,TGTGCCAGCAGTCCCAGGACTAGCGGGGGGGCGGAGACCCAGTACTTC
TRBV6-4,many,-,TRBJ2-5,CASSDFQGETQYF,TGTGCCAGCAGTGACTTCCAGGGAGAGACCCAGTACTTC
TRBV27,-,-,TRBJ2-7,CASSFDGGSAKQYF,TGTGCCAGCAGTTTCGACGGGGGATCAGCCAAGCAGTACTTC
TRBV12-3/TRBV12-4,once,TRBD1,TRBJ1-4,CASSIGPGGKDEKLFF,TGTGCCAGCAGTATTGGGCCAGGGGGGAAAGATGAAAAACTGTTTTTT
TRBV6-6,few,-,TRBJ1-5,CASSRQETQHF,TGTGCCAGCAGTCGACAAGAGACCCAGCATTTT
TRBV6-6,many,-,TRBJ1-6,CASREGGLGSPLHF,TGTGCCAGCAGGGAGGGGGGGCTGGGTTCACCCCTCCACTTT
TRBV12-3/TRBV12-4,few,-,TRBJ1-2,CASSLRQDGYTF,TGTGCCAGCAGTCTTAGACAAGATGGGTACACCTTC
TRBV4-3,many,TRBD2,TRBJ2-3,CASSQPPGLVSTDTQYF,TGCGCCAGCAGCCAGCCTCCAGGACTAGTTAGTACAGATACGCAGTATTTT
TRBV6-6,once,-,TRBJ1-1,CASSYRYAF,TGTGCCAGCAGTTACCGGTACGCCTTT
TRBV7-2,-,-,TRBJ1-3,CASSLVVVSSGNTIYF,TGTGCCAGCAGCTTGGTGGTCGTGAGCTCTGGAAACACCATATATTTT
TRBV25-1,few,TRBD1,TRBJ1-6,CASSAGTGVDSPLHF,TGTGCCAGCAGTGCCGGGACAGGGGTGGATTCACCCCTCCACTTT
TRBV20-1,-,-,TRBJ1-6,CSATQGRGSPPHF,TGTAGTGCTACACAGGGTAGGGGTTCACCCCCCCACTTT
TRBV28,once,TRBD1,TRBJ1-4,CASSLPLAGGRGKLFF,TGTGCCAGCAGTTTACCGCTGGCAGGGGGGAGGGGAAAACTGTTTTTT
TRBV9,many,TRBD1,TRBJ1-2,CASSPQDRAHYGYTF,TGTGCCAGCAGCCCCCAGGACAGGGCGCACTATGGCTACACCTTC
TRBV7-2,-,-,TRBJ1-5,CASSLGGARGQPQHF,TGTGCCAGCAGCTTAGGTGGGGCCCGCGGTCAGCCCCAGCATTTT
TRBV20-1,-,-,TRBJ2-5,CSARSVVRGRVRTQYF,TGCAGTGCTAGGTCGGTCGTACGGGGGCGAGTAAGGACCCAGTACTTC
TRBV4-3,many,-,TRBJ1-1,CASSQDLAGISEAFF,TGCGCCAGCAGCCAAGATTTGGCAGGTATTTCTGAAGCTTTCTTT
TRBV11-2,once,-,TRBJ2-7,CASSLVGGMGASDEQYF,TGTGCCAGCAGCTTAGTGGGCGGAATGGGAGCCTCGGACGAGCAGTACTTC
TRBV19,few,-,TRBJ1-1,CASSIVGGNTEAFF,TGTGCCAGTAGTATTGTAGGGGGGAACACTGAAGCTTTCTTT
TRBV10-3,-,TRBD2,TRBJ2-3,CAISVSSWPSGGAVPDTQYF,TGTGCCATCAGTGTGTCGTCGTGGCCTAGCGGGGGGGCCGTACCAGATACGCAGTATTTT
TRBV7-2,-,TRBD1,TRBJ1-2,CASSWGQGAYGYTF,TGTGCCAGCAGCTGGGGACAGGGGGCCTATGGCTACACCTTC
TRBV3-1,-,-,TRBJ1-2,CASSNLGRTNYGYTF,TGTGCCAGCAGCAATCTCGGACGGACAAACTATGGCTACACCTTC
TRBV7-3,-,-,TRBJ2-5,CASSLDVTQYF,TGCGCCAGCAGCTTAGATGTGACCCAGTACTTC